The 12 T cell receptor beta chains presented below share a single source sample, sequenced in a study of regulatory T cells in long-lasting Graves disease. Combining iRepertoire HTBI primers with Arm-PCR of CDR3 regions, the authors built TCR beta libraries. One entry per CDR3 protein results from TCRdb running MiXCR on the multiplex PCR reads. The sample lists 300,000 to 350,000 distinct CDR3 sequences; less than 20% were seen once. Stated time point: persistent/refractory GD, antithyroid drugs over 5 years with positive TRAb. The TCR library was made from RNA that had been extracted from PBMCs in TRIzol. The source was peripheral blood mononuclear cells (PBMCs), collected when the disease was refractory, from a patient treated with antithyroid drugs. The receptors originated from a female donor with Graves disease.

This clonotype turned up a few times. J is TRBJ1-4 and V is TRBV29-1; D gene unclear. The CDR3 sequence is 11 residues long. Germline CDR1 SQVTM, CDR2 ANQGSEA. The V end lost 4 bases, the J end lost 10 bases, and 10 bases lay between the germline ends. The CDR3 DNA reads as TGCAGCGTTGGGGGTGGAGGAAAACTGTTTTTT. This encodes CSVGGGGKLFF.

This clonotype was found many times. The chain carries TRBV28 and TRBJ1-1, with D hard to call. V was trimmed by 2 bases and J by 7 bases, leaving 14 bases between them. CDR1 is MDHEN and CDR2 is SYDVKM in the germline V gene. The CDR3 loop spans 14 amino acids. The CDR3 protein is CASSLILSGSEAFF. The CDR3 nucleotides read TGTGCCAGCAGTTTAATCCTTTCGGGCAGTGAAGCTTTCTTT.

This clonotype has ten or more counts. The CDR3 is CASSLVGSSYEQYF. In DNA form, the CDR3 reads TGTGCCAGCAGTTTAGTGGGCAGCTCCTACGAGCAGTACTTC. The chain carries TRBV12-3 or TRBV12-4 and TRBJ2-7; no firm D call. The CDR3 is made up of 14 amino acids. Trimming removed 1 base at V and 0 bases at J, with 7 bases between.

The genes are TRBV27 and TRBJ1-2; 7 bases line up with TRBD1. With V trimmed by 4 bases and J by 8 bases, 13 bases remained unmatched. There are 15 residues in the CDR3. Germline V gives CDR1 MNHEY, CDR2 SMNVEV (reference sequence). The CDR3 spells CASSSLDRSNPGYTF. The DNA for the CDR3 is TGTGCCAGCAGTTCCCTGGACAGGTCTAACCCGGGCTACACCTTC.

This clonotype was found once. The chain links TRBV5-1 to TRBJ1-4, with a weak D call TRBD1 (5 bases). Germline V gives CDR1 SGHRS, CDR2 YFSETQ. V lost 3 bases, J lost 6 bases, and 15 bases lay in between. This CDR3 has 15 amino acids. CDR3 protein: CASSSSGMGDEKLFF. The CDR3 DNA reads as TGCGCCAGCAGCTCTTCAGGGATGGGAGATGAAAAACTGTTTTTT.

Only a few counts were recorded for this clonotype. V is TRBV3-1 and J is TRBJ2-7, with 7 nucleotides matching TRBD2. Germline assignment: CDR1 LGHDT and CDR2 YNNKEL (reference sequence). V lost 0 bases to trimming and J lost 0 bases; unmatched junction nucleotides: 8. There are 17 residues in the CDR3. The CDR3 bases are TGTGCCAGCAGCCAAGATTTTGTAGCGGGTCACTCCTACGAGCAGTACTTC. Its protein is CASSQDFVAGHSYEQYF.

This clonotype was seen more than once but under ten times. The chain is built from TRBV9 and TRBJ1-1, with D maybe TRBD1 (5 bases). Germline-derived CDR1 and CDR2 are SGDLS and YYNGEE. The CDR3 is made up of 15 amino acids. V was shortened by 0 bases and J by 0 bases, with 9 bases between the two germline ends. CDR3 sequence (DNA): TGTGCCAGCAGCGTAGGGGTAGGGGTGAACACTGAAGCTTTCTTT. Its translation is CASSVGVGVNTEAFF.

The CDR3 nucleotides are TGCAGTGCTAGAGACCCCTACGGGAGGGGCGGAGAAAAACTGTTTTTT. Translation: CSARDPYGRGGEKLFF. The rearrangement links TRBV20-1 to TRBJ1-4, with D possibly being TRBD1 (5 bases). Germline CDR1 and CDR2: DFQATT and SNEGSKA (reference sequence). The CDR3 runs to 16 residues. The ends were cut back, 0 bases at V and 8 bases at J, with 19 bases in the middle.

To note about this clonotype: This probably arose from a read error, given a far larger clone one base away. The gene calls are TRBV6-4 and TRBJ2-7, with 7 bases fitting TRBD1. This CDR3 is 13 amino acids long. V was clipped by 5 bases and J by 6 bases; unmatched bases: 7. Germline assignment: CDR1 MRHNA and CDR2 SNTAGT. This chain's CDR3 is CASSRGQECEQYF. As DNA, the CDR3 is TGTGCCAGCAGTCGAGGACAGGAATGCGAGCAGTACTTC.

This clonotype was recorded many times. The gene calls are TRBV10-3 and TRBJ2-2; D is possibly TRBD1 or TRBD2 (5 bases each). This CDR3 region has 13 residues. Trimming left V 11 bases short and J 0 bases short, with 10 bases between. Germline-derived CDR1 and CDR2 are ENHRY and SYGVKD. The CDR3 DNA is TGTGCCGGGAGACAGACGAACACCGGGGAGCTGTTTTTT. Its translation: CAGRQTNTGELFF.

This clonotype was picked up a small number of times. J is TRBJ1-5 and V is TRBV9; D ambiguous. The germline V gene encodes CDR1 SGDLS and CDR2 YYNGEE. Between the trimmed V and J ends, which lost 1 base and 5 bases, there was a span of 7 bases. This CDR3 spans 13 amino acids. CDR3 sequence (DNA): TGTGCCAGCAGCGTACAGTCAGATCAGCCCCAGCATTTT. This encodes CASSVQSDQPQHF.

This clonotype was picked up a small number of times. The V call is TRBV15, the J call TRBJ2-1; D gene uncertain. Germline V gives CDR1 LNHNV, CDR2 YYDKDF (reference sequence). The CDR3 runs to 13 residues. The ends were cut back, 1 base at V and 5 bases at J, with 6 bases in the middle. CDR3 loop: CATSRGGHNEQFF. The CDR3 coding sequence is TGTGCCACCAGCAGAGGTGGCCACAATGAGCAGTTCTTC.